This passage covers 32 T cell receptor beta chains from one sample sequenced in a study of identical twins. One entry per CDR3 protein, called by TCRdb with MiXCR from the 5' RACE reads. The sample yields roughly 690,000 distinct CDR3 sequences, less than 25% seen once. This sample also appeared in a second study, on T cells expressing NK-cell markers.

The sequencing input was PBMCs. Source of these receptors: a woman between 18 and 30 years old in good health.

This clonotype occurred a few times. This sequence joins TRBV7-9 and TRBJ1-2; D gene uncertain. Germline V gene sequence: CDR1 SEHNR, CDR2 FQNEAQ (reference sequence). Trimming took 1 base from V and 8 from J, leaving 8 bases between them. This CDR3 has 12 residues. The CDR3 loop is CASSLEGPGYTF. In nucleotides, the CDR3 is TGTGCCAGCAGCTTAGAGGGCCCCGGCTACACCTTC.

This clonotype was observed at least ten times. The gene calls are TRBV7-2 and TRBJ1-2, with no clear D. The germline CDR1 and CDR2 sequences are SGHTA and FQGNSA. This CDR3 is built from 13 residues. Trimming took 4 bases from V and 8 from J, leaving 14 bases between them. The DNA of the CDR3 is TGTGCCAGCAGCTGGTCCCGGGAGGGCGGCTACACCTTC. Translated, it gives CASSWSREGGYTF.

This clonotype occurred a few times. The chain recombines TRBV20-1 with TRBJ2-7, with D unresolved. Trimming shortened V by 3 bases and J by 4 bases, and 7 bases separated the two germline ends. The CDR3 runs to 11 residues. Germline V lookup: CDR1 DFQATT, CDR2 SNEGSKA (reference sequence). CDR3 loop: CSARVTYEQYF. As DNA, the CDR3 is TGCAGTGCTAGGGTTACTTACGAGCAGTACTTC.

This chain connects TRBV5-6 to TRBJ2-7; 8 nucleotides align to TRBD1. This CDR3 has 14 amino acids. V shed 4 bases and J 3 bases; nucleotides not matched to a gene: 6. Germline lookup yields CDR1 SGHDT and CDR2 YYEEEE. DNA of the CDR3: TGTGCCAGCAGCGTGGGACAGGTTCTCTACGAGCAGTACTTC. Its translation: CASSVGQVLYEQYF.

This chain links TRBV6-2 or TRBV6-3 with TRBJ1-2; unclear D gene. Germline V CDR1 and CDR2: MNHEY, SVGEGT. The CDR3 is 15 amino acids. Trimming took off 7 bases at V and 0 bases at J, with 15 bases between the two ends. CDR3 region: CASNSGRAANYGYTF. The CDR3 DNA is TGTGCCAGCAACTCCGGACGGGCCGCTAACTATGGCTACACCTTC.

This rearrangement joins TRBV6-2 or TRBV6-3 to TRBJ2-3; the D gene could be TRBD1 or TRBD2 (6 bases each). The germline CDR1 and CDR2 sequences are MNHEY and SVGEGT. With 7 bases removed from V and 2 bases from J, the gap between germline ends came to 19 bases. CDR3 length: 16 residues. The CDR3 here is CASTLTGRGVTDTQYF. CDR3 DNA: TGTGCCAGCACCTTAACAGGGCGCGGGGTCACAGATACGCAGTATTTT.

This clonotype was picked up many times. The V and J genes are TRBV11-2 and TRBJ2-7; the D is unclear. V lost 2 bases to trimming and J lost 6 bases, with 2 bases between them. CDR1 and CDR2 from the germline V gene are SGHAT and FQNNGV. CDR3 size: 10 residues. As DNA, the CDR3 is TGTGCCAGCAGCTTACGCGAGCAGTACTTC. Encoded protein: CASSLREQYF.

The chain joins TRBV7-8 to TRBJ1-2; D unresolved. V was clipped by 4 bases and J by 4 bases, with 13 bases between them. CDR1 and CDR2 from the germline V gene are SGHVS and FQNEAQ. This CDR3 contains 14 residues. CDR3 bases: TGTGCCAGCAGCTCGAGGGTATCTGGCTATGGCTACACCTTC. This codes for CASSSRVSGYGYTF.

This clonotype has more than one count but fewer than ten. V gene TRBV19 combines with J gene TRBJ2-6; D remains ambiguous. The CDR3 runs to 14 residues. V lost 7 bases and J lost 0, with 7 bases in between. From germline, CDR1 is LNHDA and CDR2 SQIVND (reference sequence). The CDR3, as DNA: TGTGCCAGTAATTATGGCTCTGGGGCCAACGTCCTGACTTTC. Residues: CASNYGSGANVLTF.

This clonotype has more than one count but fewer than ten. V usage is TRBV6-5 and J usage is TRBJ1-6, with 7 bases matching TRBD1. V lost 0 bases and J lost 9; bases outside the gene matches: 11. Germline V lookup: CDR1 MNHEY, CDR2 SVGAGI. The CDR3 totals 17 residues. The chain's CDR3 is CASSYSGQSGELSPLHF. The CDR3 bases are TGTGCCAGCAGTTACTCGGGACAGTCGGGAGAACTTTCACCCCTCCACTTT.

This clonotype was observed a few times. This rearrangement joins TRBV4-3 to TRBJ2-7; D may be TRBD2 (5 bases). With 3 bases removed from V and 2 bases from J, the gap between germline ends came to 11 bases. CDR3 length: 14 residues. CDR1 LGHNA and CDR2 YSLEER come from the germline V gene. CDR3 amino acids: CASSQAGSAYEQYF. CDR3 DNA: TGCGCCAGCAGCCAGGCTGGGAGTGCCTACGAGCAGTACTTC.

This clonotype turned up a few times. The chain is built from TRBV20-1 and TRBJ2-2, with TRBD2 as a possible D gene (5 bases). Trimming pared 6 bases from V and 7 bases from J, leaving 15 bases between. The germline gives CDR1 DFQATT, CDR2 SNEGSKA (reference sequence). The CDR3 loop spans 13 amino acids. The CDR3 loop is CSANSRGHGELFF. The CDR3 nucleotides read TGCAGTGCAAACTCGCGCGGGCACGGGGAGCTGTTTTTT.

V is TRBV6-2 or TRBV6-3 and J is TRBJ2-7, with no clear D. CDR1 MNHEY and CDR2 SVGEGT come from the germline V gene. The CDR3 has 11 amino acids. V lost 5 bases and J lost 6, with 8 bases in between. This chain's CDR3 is CASSAFSEQYF. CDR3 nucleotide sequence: TGTGCCAGCAGTGCTTTCTCCGAGCAGTACTTC.

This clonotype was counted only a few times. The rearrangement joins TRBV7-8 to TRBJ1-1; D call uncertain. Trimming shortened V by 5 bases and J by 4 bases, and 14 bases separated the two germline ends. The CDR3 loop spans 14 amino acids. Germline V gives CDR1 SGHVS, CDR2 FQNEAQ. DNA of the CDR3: TGTGCCAGCAGCCCTGCGTGGACGACCACTGAAGCTTTCTTT. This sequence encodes CASSPAWTTTEAFF.

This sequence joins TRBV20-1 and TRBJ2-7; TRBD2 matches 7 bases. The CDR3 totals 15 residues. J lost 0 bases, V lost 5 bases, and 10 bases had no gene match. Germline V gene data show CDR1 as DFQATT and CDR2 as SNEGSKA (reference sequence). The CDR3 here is CSARPAGASSYEQYF. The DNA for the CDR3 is TGCAGTGCTCGCCCCGCGGGAGCGAGCTCCTACGAGCAGTACTTC.

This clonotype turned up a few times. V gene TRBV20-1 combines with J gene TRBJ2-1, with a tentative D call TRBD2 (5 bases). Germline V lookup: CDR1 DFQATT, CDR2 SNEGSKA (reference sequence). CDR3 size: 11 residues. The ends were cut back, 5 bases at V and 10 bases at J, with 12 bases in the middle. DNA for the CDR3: TGCAGTGCTCAGACTATTCCCGAGCAGTTCTTC. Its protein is CSAQTIPEQFF.

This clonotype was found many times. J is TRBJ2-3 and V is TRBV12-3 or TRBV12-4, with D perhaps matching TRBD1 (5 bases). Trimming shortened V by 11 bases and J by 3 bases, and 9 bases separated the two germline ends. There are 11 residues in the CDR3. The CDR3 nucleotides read TGTGCCGACAGTATAACAGATACGCAGTATTTT. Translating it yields CADSITDTQYF.

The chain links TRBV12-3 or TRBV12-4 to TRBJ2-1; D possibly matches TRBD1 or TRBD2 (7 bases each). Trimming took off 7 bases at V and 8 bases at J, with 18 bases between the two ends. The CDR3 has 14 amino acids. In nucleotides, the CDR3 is TGTGCCAGCACCCAGGCAGGGGGGGGATATGAGCAGTTCTTC. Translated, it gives CASTQAGGGYEQFF.

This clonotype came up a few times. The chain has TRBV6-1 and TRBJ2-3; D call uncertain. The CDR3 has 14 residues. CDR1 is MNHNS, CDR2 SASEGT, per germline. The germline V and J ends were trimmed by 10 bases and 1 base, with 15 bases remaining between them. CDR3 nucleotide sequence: TGTGCCACCGCAATACGTGGAGGCACAGATACGCAGTATTTT. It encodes CATAIRGGTDTQYF.

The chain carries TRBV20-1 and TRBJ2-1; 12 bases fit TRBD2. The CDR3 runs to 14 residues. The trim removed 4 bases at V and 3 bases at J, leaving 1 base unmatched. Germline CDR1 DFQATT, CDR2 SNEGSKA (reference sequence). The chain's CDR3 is CSATTSGSYNEQFF. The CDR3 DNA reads TGCAGTGCTACGACTAGCGGGAGCTACAATGAGCAGTTCTTC.

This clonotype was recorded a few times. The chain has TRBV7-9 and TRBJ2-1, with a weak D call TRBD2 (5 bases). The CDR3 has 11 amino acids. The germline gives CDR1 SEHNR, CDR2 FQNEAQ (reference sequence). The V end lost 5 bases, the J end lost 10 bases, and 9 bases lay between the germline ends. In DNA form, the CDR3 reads TGTGCCAGCAGCGAGACGGGGGAGCAGTTCTTC. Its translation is CASSETGEQFF. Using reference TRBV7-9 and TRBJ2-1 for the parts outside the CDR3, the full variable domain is DTGVSQNPRHKITKRGQNVTFRCDPISEHNRLYWYRQTLGQGPEFLTYFQNEAQLEKSRLLSDRFSAERPKGSFSTLEIQRTEQGDSAMYLCASSETGEQFFGPGTRLTVL.

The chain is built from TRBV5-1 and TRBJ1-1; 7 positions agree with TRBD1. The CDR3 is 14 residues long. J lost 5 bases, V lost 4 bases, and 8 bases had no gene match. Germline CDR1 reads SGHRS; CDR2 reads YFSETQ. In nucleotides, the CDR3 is TGCGCCAGCAGCACGGACAGGTTAACGACTGAAGCTTTCTTT. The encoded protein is CASSTDRLTTEAFF.

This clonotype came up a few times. CDR3: CASSVGGAQYVVQFF. CDR3 nucleotide sequence: TGTGCCAGCAGCGTAGGAGGGGCGCAATACGTCGTGCAGTTCTTC. The V gene is TRBV9, the J gene TRBJ2-1; D is possibly TRBD1 or TRBD2 (5 bases each). The CDR3 loop spans 15 amino acids. The germline V gene has CDR1 SGDLS and CDR2 YYNGEE. Trimming took off 0 bases at V and 12 bases at J, with 19 bases between the two ends.

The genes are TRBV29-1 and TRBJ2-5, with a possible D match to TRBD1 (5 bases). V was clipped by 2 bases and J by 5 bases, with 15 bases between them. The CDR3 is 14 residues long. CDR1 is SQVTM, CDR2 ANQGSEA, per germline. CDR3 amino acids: CSVEPRWAGETQYF. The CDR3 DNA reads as TGCAGCGTTGAACCTAGGTGGGCAGGGGAGACCCAGTACTTC.

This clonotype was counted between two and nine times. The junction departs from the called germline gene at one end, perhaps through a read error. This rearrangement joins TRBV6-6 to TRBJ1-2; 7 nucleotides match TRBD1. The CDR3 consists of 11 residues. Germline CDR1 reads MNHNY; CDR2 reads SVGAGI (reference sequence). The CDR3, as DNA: TGTGCCAGCAGTTACCGGGACAGTTTGTGGTTC. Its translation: CASSYRDSLWF.

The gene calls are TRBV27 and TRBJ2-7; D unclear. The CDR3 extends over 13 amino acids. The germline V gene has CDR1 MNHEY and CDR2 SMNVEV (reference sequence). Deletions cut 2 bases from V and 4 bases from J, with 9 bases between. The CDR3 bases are TGTGCCAGCAGTTTAAGGTCCGGTTACGAGCAGTACTTC. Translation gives CASSLRSGYEQYF.

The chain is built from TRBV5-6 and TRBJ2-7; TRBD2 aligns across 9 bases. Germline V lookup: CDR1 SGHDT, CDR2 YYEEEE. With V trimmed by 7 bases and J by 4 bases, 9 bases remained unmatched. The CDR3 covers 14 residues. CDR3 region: CASGPAGGGYEQYF. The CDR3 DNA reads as TGTGCCAGCGGTCCAGCGGGGGGAGGGTACGAGCAGTACTTC.

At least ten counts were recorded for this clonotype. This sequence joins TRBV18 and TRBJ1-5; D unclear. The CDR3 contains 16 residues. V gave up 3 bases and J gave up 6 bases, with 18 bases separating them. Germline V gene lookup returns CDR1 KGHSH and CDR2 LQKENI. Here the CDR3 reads CASSPSTLKMGQPQHF. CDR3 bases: TGTGCCAGCTCACCGAGCACTTTGAAGATGGGTCAGCCCCAGCATTTT.

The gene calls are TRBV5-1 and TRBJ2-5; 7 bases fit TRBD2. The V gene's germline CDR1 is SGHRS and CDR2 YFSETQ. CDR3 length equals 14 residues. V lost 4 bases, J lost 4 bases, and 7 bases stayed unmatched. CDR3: CASSTTSAAETQYF. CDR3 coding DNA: TGCGCCAGCAGCACAACTAGCGCGGCAGAGACCCAGTACTTC.

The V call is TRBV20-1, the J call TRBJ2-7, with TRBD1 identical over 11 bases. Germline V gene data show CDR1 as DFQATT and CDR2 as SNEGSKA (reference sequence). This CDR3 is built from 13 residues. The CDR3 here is CSLPGQGAYEQYF. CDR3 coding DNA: TGCAGCTTACCGGGACAGGGGGCCTACGAGCAGTACTTC.

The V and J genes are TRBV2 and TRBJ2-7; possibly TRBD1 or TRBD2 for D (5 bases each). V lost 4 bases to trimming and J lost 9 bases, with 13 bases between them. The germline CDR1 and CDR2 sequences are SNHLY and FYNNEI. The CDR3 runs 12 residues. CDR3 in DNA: TGTGCCAGCAGTGGAGGGGTCCTTGGGCAGTACTTC. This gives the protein CASSGGVLGQYF.

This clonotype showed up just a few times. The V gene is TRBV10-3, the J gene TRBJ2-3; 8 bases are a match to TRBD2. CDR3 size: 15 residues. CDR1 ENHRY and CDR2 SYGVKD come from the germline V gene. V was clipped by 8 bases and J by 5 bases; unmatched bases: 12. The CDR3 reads CAIGRASGLGDTQYF. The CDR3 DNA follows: TGTGCCATCGGACGGGCTAGCGGGCTTGGAGATACGCAGTATTTT.